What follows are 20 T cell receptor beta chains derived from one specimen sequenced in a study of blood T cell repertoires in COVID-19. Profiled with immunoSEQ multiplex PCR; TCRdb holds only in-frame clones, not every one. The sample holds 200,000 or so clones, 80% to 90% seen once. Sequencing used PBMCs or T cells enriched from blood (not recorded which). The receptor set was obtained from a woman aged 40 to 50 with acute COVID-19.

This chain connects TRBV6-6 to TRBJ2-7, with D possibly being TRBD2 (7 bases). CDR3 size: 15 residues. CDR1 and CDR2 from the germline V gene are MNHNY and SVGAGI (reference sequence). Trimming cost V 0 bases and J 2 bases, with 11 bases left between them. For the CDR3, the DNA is TGTGCCAGCAGTTACTCCCCCGGGGGGCCCTACGAGCAGTACTTC. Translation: CASSYSPGGPYEQYF.

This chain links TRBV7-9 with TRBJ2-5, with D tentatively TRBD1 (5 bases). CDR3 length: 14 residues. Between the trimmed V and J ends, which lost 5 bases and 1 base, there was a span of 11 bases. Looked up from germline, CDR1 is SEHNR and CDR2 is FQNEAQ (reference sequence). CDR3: CASSPLGAQETQYF. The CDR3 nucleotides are TGTGCCAGCAGCCCGTTAGGGGCCCAAGAGACCCAGTACTTC.

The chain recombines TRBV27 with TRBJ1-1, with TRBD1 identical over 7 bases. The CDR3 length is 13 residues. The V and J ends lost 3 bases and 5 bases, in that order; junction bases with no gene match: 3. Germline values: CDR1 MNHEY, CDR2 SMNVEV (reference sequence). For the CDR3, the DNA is TGTGCCAGCAGTTTCGTACAGGGGACTGAAGCTTTCTTT. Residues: CASSFVQGTEAFF.

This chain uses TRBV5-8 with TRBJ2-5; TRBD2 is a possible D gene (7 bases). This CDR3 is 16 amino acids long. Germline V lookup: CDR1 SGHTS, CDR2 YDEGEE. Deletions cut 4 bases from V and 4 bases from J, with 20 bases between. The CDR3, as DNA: TGTGCCAGCAGCGCGGGCCGGGGGGCGGCGGGAGAGACCCAGTACTTC. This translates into CASSAGRGAAGETQYF.

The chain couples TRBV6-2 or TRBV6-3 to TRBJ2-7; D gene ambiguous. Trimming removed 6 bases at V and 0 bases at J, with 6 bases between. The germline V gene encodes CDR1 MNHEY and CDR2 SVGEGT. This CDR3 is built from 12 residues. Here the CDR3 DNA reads TGTGCCAGCAGCCGTCTCTCCTACGAGCAGTACTTC. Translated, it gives CASSRLSYEQYF.

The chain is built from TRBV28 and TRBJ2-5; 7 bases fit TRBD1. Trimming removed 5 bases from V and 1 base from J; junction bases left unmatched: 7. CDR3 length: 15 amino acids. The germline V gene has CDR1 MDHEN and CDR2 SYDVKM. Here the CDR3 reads CASSIQGRAQETQYF. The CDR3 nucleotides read TGTGCCAGCAGTATACAGGGGCGGGCCCAAGAGACCCAGTACTTC.

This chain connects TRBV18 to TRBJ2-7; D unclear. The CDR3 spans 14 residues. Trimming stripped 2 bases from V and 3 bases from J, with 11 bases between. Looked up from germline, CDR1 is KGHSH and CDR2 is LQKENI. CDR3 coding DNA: TGTGCCAGCTCACCATCATTGTACAACTACGAGCAGTACTTC. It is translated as CASSPSLYNYEQYF.

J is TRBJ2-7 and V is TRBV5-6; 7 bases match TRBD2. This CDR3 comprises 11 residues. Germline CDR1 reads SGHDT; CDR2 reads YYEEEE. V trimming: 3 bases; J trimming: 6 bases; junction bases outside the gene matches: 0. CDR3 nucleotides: TGTGCCAGCAGCTCGGGGGGCGAGCAGTACTTC. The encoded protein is CASSSGGEQYF.

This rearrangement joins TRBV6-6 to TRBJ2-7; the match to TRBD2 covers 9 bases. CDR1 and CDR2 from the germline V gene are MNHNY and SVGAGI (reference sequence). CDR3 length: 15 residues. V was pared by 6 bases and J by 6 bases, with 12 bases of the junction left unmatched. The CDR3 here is CASRGGLAGPGEQYF. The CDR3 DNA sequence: TGTGCCAGCAGAGGGGGCCTAGCGGGACCCGGCGAGCAGTACTTC.

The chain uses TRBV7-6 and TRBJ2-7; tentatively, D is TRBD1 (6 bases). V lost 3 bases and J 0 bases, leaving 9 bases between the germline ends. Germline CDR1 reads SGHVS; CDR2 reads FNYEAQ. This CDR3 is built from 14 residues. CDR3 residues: CASSFRQASYEQYF. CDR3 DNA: TGTGCCAGCAGCTTCCGACAGGCCTCCTACGAGCAGTACTTC.

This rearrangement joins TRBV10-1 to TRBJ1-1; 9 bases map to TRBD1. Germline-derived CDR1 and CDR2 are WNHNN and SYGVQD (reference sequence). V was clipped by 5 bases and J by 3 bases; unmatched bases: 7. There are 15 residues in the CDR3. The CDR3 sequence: CASSKQGAGDTEAFF. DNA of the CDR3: TGCGCCAGCAGTAAACAGGGGGCCGGAGACACTGAAGCTTTCTTT.

The CDR3 DNA reads TGCGCCAGCAGCCAAGAACCAGGCTACAATGAGCAGTTCTTC. It is translated as CASSQEPGYNEQFF. This chain uses TRBV4-1 with TRBJ2-1; no reliable D call. In germline, CDR1 is MGHRA, CDR2 YSYEKL. V was pared by 0 bases and J by 3 bases, with 6 bases between. CDR3 length equals 14 residues.

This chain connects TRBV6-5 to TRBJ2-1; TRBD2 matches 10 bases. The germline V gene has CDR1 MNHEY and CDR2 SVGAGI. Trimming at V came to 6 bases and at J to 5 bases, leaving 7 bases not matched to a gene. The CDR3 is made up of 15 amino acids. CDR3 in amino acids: CASSPGTSVDNEQFF. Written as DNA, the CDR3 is TGTGCCAGCAGCCCCGGGACTAGCGTTGACAATGAGCAGTTCTTC.

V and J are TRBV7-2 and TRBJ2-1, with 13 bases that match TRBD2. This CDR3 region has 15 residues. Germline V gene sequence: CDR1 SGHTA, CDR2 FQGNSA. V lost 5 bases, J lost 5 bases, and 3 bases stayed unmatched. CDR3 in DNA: TGTGCCAGCAGCCGGACTAGCGGGGGAGACAATGAGCAGTTCTTC. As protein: CASSRTSGGDNEQFF.

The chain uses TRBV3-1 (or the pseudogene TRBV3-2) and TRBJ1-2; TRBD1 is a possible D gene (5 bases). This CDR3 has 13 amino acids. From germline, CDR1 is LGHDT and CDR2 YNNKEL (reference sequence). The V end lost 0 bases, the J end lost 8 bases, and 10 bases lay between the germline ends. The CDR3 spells CASSQEGGTGYTF. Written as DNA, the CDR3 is TGTGCCAGCAGCCAAGAGGGGGGAACCGGCTACACCTTC.

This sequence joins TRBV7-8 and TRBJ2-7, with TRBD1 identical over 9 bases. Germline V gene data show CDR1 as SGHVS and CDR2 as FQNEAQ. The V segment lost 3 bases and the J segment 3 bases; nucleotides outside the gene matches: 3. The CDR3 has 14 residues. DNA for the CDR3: TGTGCCAGCAGCTTCGGACAGGGGCTCTACGAGCAGTACTTC. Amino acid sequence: CASSFGQGLYEQYF.

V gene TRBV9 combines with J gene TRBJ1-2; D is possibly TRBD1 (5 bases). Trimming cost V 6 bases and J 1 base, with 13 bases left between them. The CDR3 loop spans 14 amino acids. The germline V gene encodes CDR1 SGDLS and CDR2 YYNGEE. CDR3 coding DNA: TGTGCCAGCACCCCTGACAGCCTTAACTATGGCTACACCTTC. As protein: CASTPDSLNYGYTF.

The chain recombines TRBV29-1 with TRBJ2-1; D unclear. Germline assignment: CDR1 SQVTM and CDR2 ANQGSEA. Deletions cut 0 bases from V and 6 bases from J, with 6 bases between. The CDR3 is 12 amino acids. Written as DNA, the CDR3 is TGCAGCGTTGAAGATCTGGCCAATGAGCAGTTCTTC. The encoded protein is CSVEDLANEQFF.

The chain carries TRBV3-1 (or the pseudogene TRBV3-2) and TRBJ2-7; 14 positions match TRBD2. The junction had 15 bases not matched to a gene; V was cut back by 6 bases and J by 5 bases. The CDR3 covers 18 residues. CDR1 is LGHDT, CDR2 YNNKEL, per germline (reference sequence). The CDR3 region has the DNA TGTGCCAGCAGTTTCCCGGGACTAGCGGGAGACAAGGGAAACGAGCAGTACTTC. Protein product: CASSFPGLAGDKGNEQYF.

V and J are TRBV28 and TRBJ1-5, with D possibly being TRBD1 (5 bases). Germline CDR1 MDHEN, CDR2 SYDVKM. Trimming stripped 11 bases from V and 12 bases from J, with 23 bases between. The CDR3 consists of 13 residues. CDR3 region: CAVRSGPGEVQHF. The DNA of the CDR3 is TGTGCCGTACGGTCGGGGCCCGGGGAGGTCCAGCATTTT.